Listed below are T cell receptor beta chains from one sample, sequenced in a study of shared clonotypes between healthy human individuals. Sequencing was performed with immunoSEQ multiplex PCR; in TCRdb, only in-frame clones are kept and a portion is missing. The data show about 120,000 clones, with over 65% seen just once and about a quarter held by the top ten. Sequenced material: memory CD8+ T cells sorted from blood. The receptors were sampled from a woman in her 30s in good health. CDR3s include the opening cysteine and the closing phenylalanine or tryptophan. D genes are given only for firm matches. Only some rows state a clone size, as once, few, many or a class for expanded clones.

d_call	clone_size	v_call	j_call	cdr3_nt	cdr3_aa
TRBD2	.	TRBV27	TRBJ2-2	TGTGCCAGCAGTCGCATGAGGGGGTGGCGGGAGGGAAACACCGGGGAGCTGTTTTTT	CASSRMRGWREGNTGELFF
.	few	TRBV6-4	TRBJ2-1	TGTGCCAGCAGTGACTCATCGGGAGCCTACAATGAGCAGTTCTTC	CASSDSSGAYNEQFF
.	.	TRBV7-3	TRBJ2-3	TGTGCCAGCAGCTTATATGGGGGTACGCAGTATTTT	CASSLYGGTQYF
.	.	TRBV27	TRBJ2-2	TGTGCCAGCAGTTCGGGACTTCGAACCGGGGAGCTGTTTTTT	CASSSGLRTGELFF
.	.	TRBV7-8	TRBJ2-7	TGTGCCAGCAGCTTATGGGGGCCGACCTACGAGCAGTACTTC	CASSLWGPTYEQYF
TRBD2	.	TRBV2	TRBJ2-1	TGTGCCAGCAGGGGCCTAGCGGGAGGGCACAATGAGCAGTTCTTC	CASRGLAGGHNEQFF
.	many	TRBV6-1	TRBJ2-6	TGTGCCAGCGGGGACTTCAACTCTGGGGCCAACGTCCTGACTTTC	CASGDFNSGANVLTF
.	.	TRBV7-9	TRBJ2-2	TGTGCCAGCAGCTTACTGGACTACAACACCGGGGAGCTGTTTTTT	CASSLLDYNTGELFF
.	.	TRBV27	TRBJ2-7	TGTGCCAGCAGGGTCGGATCTGCCTACGAGCAGTACTTC	CASRVGSAYEQYF
.	.	TRBV29-1	TRBJ2-3	TGCAGCGTTGAAGATTGGCCTTCCCAAGCAATATCTAGCACAGATACGCAGTATTTT	CSVEDWPSQAISSTDTQYF
.	.	TRBV6-5	TRBJ1-1	TGTGCCAGCAGTTACTGCCCTTCATGTAACACTGAAGCTTTCTTT	CASSYCPSCNTEAFF
TRBD2	many	TRBV25-1	TRBJ2-3	TGTGCCAGCGAGAAAGGGGGGACTAGCGGACTTTCGCAGTATTTT	CASEKGGTSGLSQYF